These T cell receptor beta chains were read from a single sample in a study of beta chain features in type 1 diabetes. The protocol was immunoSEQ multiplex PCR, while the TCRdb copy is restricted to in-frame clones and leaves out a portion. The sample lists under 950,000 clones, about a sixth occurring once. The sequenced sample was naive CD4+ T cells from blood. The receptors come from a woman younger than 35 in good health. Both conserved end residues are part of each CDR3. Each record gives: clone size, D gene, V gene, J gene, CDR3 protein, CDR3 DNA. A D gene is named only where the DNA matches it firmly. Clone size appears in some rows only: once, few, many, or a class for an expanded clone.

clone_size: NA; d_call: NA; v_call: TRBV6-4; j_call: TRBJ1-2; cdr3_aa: CASSPGQGRGYTF; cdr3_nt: TGTGCCAGCAGCCCCGGTCAGGGGAGAGGCTACACCTTC
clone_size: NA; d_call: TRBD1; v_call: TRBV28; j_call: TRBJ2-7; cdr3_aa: CASTYPGQGADEQYF; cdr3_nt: TGTGCCAGCACCTACCCGGGACAGGGAGCCGACGAGCAGTACTTC
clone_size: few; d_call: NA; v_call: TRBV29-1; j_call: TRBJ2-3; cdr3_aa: CSVERLVDTQYF; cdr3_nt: TGCAGCGTTGAACGGCTTGTAGATACGCAGTATTTT
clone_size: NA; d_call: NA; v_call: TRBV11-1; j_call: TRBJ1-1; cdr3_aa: CASSVYGGENTEAFF; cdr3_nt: TGTGCCAGCAGCGTCTACGGAGGGGAGAACACTGAAGCTTTCTTT
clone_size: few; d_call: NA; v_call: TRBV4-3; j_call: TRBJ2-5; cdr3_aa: CASSLGINPAQETQYF; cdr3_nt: TGCGCCAGCAGCCTTGGCATAAACCCAGCCCAAGAGACCCAGTACTTC
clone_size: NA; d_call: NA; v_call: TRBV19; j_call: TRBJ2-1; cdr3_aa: CASSISGERHNEQFF; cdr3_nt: TGTGCCAGTAGCATATCAGGGGAGAGACACAATGAGCAGTTCTTC
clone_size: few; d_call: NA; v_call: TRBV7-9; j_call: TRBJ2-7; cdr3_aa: CASSRFSGTRSYEQYF; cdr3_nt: TGTGCCAGCAGCCGCTTTAGCGGTACCCGCTCCTACGAGCAGTACTTC
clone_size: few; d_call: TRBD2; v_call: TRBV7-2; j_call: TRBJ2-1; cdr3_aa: CASSSGLAGSNEQFF; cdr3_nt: TGTGCCAGCAGCTCGGGACTAGCGGGATCCAATGAGCAGTTCTTC
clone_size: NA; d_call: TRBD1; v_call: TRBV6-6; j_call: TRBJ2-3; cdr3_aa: CATGTATDTQYF; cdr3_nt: TGTGCCACCGGGACAGCGACAGATACGCAGTATTTT
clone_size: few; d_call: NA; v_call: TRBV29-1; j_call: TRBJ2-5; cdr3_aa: CSVELGAETQYF; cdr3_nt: TGCAGCGTTGAATTGGGTGCCGAGACCCAGTACTTC
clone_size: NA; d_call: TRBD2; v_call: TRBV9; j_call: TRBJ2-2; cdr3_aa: CASSLRLAGAGTGELFF; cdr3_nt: TGTGCCAGCAGCCTAAGACTAGCGGGAGCGGGCACCGGGGAGCTGTTTTTT
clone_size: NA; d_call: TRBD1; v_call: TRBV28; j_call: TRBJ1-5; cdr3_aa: CASSLDRPSNQPQHF; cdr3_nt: TGTGCCAGCAGTTTGGACAGGCCCAGCAATCAGCCCCAGCATTTT
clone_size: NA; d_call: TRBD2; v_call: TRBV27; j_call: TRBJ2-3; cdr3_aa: CASKTSGFADTQYF; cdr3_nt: TGTGCCAGCAAGACTAGCGGGTTCGCAGATACGCAGTATTTT